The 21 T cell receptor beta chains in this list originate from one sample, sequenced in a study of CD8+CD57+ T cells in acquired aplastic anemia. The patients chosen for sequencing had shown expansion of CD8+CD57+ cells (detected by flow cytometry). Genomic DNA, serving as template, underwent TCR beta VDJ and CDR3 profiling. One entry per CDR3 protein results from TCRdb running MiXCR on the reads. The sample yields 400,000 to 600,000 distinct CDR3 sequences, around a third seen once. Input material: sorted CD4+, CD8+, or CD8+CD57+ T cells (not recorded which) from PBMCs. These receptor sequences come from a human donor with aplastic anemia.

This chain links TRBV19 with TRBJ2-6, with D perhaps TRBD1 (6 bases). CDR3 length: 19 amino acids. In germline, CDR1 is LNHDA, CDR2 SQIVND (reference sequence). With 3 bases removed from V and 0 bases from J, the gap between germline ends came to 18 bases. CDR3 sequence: CASSISVGQGSSGANVLTF. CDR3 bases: TGTGCCAGTAGTATTAGTGTGGGGCAGGGGAGCTCTGGGGCCAACGTCCTGACTTTC.

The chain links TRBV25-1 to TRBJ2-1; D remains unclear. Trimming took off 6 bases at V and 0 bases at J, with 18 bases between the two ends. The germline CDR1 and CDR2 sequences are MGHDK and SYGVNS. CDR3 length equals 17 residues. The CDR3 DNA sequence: TGTGCCAGCAGCTTGGCGCCTCAGGTTAGCTCCTACAATGAGCAGTTCTTC. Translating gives CASSLAPQVSSYNEQFF.

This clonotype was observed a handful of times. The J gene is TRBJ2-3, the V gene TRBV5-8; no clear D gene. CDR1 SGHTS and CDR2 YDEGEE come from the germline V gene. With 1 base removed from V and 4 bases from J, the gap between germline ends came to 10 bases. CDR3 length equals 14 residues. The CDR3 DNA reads TGTGCCAGCAGCTTGTTGGATCGCTCAGATACGCAGTATTTT. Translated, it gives CASSLLDRSDTQYF.

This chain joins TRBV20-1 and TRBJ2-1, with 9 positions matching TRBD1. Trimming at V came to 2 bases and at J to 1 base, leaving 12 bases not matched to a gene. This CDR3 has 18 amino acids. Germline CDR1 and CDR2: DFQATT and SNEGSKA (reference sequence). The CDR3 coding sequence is TGCAGTGCTAGACCCCCCATGGACAGGGGATGGTCCTACAATGAGCAGTTCTTC. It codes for CSARPPMDRGWSYNEQFF.

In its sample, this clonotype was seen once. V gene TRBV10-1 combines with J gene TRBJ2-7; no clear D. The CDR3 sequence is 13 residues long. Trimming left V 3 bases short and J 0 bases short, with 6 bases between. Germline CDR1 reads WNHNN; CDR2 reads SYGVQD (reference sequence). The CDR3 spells CASSDGRSYEQYF. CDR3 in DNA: TGCGCCAGCAGTGACGGGCGCTCCTACGAGCAGTACTTC.

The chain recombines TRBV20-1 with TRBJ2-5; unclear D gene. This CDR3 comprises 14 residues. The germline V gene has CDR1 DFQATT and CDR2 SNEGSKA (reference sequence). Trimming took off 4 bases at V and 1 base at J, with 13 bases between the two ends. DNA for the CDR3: TGCAGTGCTATCCGAGGAAGAGCCCAAGAGACCCAGTACTTC. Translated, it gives CSAIRGRAQETQYF.

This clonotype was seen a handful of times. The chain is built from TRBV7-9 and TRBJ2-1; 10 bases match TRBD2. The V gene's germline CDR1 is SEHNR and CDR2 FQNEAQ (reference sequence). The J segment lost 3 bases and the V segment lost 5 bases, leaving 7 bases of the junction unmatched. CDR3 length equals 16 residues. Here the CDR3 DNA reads TGTGCCAGCAGCCCTAGCGGGAGTCGCCTCTACAATGAGCAGTTCTTC. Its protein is CASSPSGSRLYNEQFF.

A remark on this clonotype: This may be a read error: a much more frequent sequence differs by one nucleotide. CDR3 nucleotides: TGCAGTGCTCTACGTCCAGGTCGCAATCAGCCCCAGCATTTT. This sequence encodes CSALRPGRNQPQHF. This chain connects TRBV20-1 to TRBJ1-5; D is uncertain. Germline V gene sequence: CDR1 DFQATT, CDR2 SNEGSKA (reference sequence). V lost 5 bases, J lost 2 bases, and 13 bases lay in between. The CDR3 spans 14 residues.

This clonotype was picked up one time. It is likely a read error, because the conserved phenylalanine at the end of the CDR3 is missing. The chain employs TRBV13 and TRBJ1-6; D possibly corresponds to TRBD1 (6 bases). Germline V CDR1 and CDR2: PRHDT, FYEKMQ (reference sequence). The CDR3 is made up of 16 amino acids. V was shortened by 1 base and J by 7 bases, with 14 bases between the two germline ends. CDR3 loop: CASSLVVGARNSPLHL. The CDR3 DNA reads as TGTGCCAGCAGCTTAGTAGTGGGGGCGCGAAATTCACCCCTCCACCTT.

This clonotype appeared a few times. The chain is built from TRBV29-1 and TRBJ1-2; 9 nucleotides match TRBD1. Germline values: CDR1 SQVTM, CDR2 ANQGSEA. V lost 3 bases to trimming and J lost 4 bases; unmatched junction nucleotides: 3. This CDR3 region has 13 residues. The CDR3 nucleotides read TGCAGCGTTGATGAGACAGGGGGCTATGGCTACACCTTC. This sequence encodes CSVDETGGYGYTF.

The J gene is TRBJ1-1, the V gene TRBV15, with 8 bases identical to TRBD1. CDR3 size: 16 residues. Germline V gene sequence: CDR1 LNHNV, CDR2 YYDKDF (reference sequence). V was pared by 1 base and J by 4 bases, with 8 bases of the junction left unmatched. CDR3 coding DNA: TGTGCCACCAGCAGAGTCTCCGGGACAGGAGGCACTGAAGCTTTCTTT. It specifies CATSRVSGTGGTEAFF.

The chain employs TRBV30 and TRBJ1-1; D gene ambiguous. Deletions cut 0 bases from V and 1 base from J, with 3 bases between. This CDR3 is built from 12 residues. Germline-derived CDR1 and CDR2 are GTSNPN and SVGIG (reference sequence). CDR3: CAWSVGNTEAFF. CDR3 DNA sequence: TGTGCCTGGAGTGTAGGGAACACTGAAGCTTTCTTT.

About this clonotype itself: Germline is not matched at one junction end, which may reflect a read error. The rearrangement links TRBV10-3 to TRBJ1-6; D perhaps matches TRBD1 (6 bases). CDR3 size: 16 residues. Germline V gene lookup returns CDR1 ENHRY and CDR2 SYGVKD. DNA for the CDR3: TGTGCCAGCAGTGAAACTAGGGGGTCCTATAATTCACCCCTCCACTTT. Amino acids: CASSETRGSYNSPLHF.

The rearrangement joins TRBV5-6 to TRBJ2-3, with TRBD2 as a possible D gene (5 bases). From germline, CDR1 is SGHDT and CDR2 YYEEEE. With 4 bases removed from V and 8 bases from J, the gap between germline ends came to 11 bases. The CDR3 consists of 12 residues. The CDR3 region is CASSPPAGTQYF. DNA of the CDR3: TGTGCCAGCAGCCCACCGGCGGGTACGCAGTATTTT.

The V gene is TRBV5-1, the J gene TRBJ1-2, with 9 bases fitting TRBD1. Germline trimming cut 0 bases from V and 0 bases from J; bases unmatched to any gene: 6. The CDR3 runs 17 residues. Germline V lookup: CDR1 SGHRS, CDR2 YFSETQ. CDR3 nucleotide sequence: TGCGCCAGCAGCTTGGAAGGGACAGGGATTCCTAACTATGGCTACACCTTC. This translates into CASSLEGTGIPNYGYTF.

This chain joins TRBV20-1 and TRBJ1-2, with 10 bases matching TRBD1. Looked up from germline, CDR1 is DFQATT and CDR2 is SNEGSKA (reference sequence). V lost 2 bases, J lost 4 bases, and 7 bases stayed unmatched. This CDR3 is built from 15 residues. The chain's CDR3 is CSARPGQGIPYGYTF. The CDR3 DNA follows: TGCAGTGCTAGACCGGGACAGGGGATACCCTATGGCTACACCTTC.

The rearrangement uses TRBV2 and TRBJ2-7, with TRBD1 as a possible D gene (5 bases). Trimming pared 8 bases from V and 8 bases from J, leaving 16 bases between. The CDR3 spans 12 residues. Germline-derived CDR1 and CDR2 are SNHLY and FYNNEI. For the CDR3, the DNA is TGTGCCAGCTCAGCCGACAGAGACCAGCAGTACTTC. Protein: CASSADRDQQYF.

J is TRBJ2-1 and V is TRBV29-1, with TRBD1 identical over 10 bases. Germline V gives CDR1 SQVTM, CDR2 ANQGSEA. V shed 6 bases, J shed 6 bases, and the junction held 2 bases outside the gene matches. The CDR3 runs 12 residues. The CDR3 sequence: CSVRDRGNEQFF. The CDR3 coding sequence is TGCAGCGTCCGGGACAGGGGCAATGAGCAGTTCTTC.

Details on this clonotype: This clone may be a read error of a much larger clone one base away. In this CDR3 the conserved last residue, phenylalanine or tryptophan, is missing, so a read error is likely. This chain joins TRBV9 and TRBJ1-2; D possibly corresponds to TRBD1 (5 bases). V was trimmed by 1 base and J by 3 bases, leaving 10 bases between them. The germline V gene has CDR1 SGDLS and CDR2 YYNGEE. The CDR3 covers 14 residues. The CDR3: CASSVSGGDYGYTL. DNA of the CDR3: TGTGCCAGCAGCGTATCGGGGGGGGACTATGGCTACACCCTC.

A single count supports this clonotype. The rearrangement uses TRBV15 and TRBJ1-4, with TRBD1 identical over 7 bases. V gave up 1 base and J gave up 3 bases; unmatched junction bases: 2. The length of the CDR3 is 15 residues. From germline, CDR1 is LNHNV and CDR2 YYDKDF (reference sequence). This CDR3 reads CATSRVGTANEKLFF. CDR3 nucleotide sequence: TGTGCCACCAGCAGAGTGGGGACAGCTAATGAAAAACTGTTTTTT.

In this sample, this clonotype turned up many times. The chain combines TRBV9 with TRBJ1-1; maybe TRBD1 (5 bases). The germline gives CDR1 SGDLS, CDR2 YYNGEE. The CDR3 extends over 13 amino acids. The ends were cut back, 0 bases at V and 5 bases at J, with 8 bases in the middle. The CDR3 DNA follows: TGTGCCAGCAGCGTAGTTCCAGGGACTGAAGCTTTCTTT. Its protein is CASSVVPGTEAFF.